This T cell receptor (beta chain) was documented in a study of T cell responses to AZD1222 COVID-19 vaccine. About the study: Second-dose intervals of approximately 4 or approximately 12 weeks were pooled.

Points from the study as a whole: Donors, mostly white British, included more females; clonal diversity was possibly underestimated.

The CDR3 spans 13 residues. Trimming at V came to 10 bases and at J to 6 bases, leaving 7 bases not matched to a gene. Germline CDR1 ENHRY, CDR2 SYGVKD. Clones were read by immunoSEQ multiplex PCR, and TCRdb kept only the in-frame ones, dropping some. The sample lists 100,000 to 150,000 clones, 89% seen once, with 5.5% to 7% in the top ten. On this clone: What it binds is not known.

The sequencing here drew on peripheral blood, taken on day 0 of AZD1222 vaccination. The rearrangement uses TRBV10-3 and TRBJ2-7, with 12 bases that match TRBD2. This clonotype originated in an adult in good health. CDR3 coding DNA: TGTGCCAGCATGACTAGCGGGGGCGGCGAGCAGTACTTC. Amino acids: CASMTSGGGEQYF.